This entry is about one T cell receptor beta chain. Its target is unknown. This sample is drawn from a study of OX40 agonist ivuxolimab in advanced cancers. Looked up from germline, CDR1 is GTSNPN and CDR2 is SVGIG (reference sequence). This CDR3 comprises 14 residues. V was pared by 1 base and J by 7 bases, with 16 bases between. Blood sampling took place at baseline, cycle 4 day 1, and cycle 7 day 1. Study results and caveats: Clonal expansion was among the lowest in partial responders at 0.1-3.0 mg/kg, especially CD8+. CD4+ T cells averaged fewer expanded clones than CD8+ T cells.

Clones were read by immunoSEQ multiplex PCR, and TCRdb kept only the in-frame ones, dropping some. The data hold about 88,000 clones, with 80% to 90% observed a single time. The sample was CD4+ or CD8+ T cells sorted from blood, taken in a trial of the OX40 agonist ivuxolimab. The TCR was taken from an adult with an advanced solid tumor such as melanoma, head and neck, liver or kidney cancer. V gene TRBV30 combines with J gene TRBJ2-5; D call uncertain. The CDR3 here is CAWSESPLHGTQYF. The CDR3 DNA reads TGTGCCTGGAGTGAGAGTCCACTCCATGGGACCCAGTACTTC.